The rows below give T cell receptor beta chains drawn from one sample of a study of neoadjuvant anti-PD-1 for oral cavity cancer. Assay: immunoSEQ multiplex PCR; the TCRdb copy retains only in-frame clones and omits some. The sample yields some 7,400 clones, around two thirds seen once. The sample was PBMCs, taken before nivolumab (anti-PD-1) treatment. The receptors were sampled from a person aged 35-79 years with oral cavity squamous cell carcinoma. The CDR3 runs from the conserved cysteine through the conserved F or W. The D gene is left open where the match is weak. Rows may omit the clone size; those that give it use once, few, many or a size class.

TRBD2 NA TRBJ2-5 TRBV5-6 CASSLSSGGSAQYF TGTGCCAGCAGCTTGTCTAGCGGGGGTTCGGCCCAGTACTTC
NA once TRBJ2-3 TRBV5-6 CASSRGVDTQYF TGTGCCAGCAGCAGAGGGGTAGATACGCAGTATTTT
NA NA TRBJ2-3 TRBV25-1 CASSEQGFNTQYF TGTGCCAGCAGTGAGCAGGGTTTTAATACGCAGTATTTT
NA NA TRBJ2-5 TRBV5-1 CASSLAANGGKETQYF TGCGCCAGCAGCTTGGCCGCGAATGGCGGGAAAGAGACCCAGTACTTC
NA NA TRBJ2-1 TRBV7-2 CASSSQVKDFGEQFF TGTGCCAGCAGCTCACAGGTAAAGGACTTCGGTGAGCAGTTCTTC
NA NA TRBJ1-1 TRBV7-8 CASTLTSGKSTEAFF TGTGCCAGCACCTTGACATCAGGGAAAAGCACTGAAGCTTTCTTT
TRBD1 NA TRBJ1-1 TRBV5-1 CASTGGSMTEAFF TGCGCCAGCACAGGGGGCTCCATGACTGAAGCTTTCTTT
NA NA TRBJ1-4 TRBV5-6 CASSSGLGTNEKLFF TGTGCCAGCAGCTCCGGGTTGGGAACTAATGAAAAACTGTTTTTT
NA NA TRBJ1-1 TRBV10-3 CAISVRGDTEAFF TGTGCCATCAGTGTGCGGGGAGACACTGAAGCTTTCTTT
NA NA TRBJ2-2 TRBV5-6 CASSLSHYTGELFF TGTGCCAGCAGCTTGTCACACTACACCGGGGAGCTGTTTTTT
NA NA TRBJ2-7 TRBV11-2 CASSLVQGSPEQYF TGTGCCAGCAGCTTAGTCCAGGGTTCACCCGAGCAGTACTTC
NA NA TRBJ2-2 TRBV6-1 CASSEPTHPGELFF TGTGCCAGCAGTGAACCGACGCACCCCGGGGAGCTGTTTTTT
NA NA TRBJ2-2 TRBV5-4 CANSDSMDTGELFF TGTGCCAATTCGGACAGTATGGACACCGGGGAGCTGTTTTTT
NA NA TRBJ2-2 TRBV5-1 CASSLDRYPTGELFF TGCGCCAGCAGCTTGGATCGTTATCCCACCGGGGAGCTGTTTTTT
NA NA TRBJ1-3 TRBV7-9 CASSAQRSSGNTIYF TGTGCCAGCAGCGCCCAGAGGAGCTCTGGAAACACCATATATTTT
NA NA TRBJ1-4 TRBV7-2 CASTYSGTEKLFF TGTGCCAGCACCTACAGCGGGACAGAAAAACTGTTTTTT
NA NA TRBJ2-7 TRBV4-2 CASSQVGAGRYEQYF TGTGCCAGCAGCCAAGTCGGTGCAGGTCGCTACGAGCAGTACTTC
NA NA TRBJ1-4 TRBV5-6 CASSQSAWNEKLFF TGTGCCAGCAGCCAATCAGCATGGAATGAAAAACTGTTTTTT
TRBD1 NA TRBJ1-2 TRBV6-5 CASSPGQGAVYGYTF TGTGCCAGCAGTCCTGGACAGGGGGCTGTCTATGGCTACACCTTC
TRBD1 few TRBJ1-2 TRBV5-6 CASINLDRPSGGYTF TGTGCCAGCATCAATTTGGACAGGCCGTCCGGTGGCTACACCTTC
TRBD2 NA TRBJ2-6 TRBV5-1 CASSLAGLAANSGANVLTF TGCGCCAGCAGCTTGGCGGGACTAGCGGCGAACTCTGGGGCCAACGTCCTGACTTTC
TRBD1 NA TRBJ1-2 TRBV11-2 CASTSPRTGGHGYTF TGTGCCAGCACCTCCCCTAGGACAGGGGGCCATGGCTACACCTTC
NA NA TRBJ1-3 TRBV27 CASSLTSSSGNTIYF TGTGCCAGCAGTTTGACATCTTCCTCTGGAAACACCATATATTTT
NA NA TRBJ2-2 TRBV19 CASSLGARGFTGELFF TGTGCCAGTAGTCTTGGGGCACGGGGGTTCACCGGGGAGCTGTTTTTT
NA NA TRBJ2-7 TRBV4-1 CASSRQELTYEQYF TGCGCCAGCAGCCGGCAGGAACTTACCTACGAGCAGTACTTC
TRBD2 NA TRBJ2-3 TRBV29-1 CSARRGVGTDTQYF TGCAGCGCCAGGCGGGGGGTTGGAACAGATACGCAGTATTTT
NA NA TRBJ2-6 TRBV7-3 CASSTPGPEGANVLTF TGTGCCAGCAGCACACCTGGACCGGAAGGGGCCAACGTCCTGACTTTC
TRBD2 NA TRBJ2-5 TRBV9 CASSVGSGGAVETQYF TGTGCCAGCAGCGTGGGTAGCGGGGGGGCCGTGGAGACCCAGTACTTC
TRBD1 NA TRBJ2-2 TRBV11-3 CASSSRQGNTGELFF TGTGCCAGCAGCTCCCGACAGGGGAACACCGGGGAGCTGTTTTTT
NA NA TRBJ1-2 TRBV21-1 CASSKRRGEEPNYGYTF TGTGCCAGCAGCAAACGAAGGGGGGAGGAACCTAACTATGGCTACACCTTC
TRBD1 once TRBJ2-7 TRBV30 CAWRPGQGYEQYF TGTGCCTGGCGTCCGGGACAGGGCTACGAGCAGTACTTC
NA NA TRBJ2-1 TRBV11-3 CASSLGQNYNEQFF TGTGCCAGCAGCTTAGGACAGAACTACAATGAGCAGTTCTTC
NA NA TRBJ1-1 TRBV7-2 CASSRARRDNVNTEAFF TGTGCCAGCAGCCGAGCTCGAAGGGACAACGTGAACACTGAAGCTTTCTTT
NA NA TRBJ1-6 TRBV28 CASGQVHNSPLHF TGTGCCAGCGGCCAGGTCCATAATTCACCCCTCCACTTT
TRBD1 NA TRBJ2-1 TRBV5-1 CASSYGTGSGEQFF TGCGCCAGCAGCTACGGGACAGGTTCGGGGGAGCAGTTCTTC